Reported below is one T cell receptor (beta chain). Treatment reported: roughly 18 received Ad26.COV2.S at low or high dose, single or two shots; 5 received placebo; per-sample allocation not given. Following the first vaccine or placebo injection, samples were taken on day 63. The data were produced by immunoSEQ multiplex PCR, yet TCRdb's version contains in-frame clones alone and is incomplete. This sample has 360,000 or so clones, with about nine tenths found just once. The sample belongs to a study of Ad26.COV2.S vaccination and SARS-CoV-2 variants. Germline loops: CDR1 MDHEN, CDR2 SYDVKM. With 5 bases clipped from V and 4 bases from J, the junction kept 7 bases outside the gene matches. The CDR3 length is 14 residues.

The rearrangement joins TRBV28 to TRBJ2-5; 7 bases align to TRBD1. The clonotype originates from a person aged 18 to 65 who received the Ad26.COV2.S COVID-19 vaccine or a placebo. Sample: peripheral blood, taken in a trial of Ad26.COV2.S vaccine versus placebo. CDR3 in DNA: TGTGCCAGCAGTACCGGGACAGTGGTAGAGACCCAGTACTTC. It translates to CASSTGTVVETQYF.